These 30 T cell receptor beta chains were all obtained from the same sample, sequenced in a study of T cells in Graves' hyperthyroidism and ophthalmopathy. The CDR3 regions of TCR beta were amplified from RNA transcripts. The TCR CDR3 was amplified in a first-round RT-PCR using the HTBI primer set. Via MiXCR, TCRdb re-called the multiplex PCR reads, giving one row per CDR3 protein. The table has more than 300,000 distinct CDR3 sequences, around 18% seen once; the top ten hold 40%. The sample taken for sequencing was blood. These receptor sequences come from a young man with Graves' ophthalmopathy.

This clonotype showed up just a few times. The chain recombines TRBV12-3 or TRBV12-4 with TRBJ1-2; maybe TRBD1 (5 bases). This CDR3 has 13 amino acids. Trimming stripped 4 bases from V and 5 bases from J, with 11 bases between. CDR3 in amino acids: CASSSTGRYGYTF. DNA of the CDR3: TGTGCCAGCAGTTCGACGGGACGGTATGGCTACACCTTC.

V gene TRBV9 combines with J gene TRBJ1-2; perhaps TRBD1 as D (5 bases). Trimming stripped 0 bases from V and 0 bases from J, with 9 bases between. CDR1 is SGDLS and CDR2 is YYNGEE in the germline V gene. The CDR3 has 15 amino acids. CDR3 nucleotides: TGTGCCAGCAGCGTAGACGACAGCCCTAACTATGGCTACACCTTC. Its translation: CASSVDDSPNYGYTF.

This clonotype was observed at least ten times. The V and J genes are TRBV12-3 or TRBV12-4 and TRBJ1-3; the D is unclear. This CDR3 region has 14 residues. Trimming left V 5 bases short and J 0 bases short, with 8 bases between. The CDR3 bases are TGTGCCAGCAGTCACCGGGACTCTGGAAACACCATATATTTT. As protein: CASSHRDSGNTIYF.

This clonotype has at least ten counts. The chain is built from TRBV11-2 and TRBJ1-4; perhaps TRBD1 as D (5 bases). CDR1 is SGHAT and CDR2 is FQNNGV in the germline V gene. The CDR3 length is 14 residues. V lost 6 bases and J lost 8, with 16 bases in between. CDR3 sequence (DNA): TGTGCCAGCAGTCTCCAGGGTTGGAACGAAAAACTGTTTTTT. The encoded protein is CASSLQGWNEKLFF.

The V and J genes are TRBV7-9 and TRBJ1-5, with D uncertain. The V end was cut by 2 bases, the J end by 8 bases, with 10 bases between. From germline, CDR1 is SEHNR and CDR2 FQNEAQ (reference sequence). The CDR3 extends over 13 amino acids. The CDR3 nucleotides are TGTGCCAGCAGCTTATTGTCCGGGGAGCCCCAGCATTTT. Protein sequence: CASSLLSGEPQHF.

This clonotype was seen many times. V is TRBV3-1 and J is TRBJ2-3; D might be TRBD1 (5 bases). Germline loops: CDR1 LGHDT, CDR2 YNNKEL (reference sequence). The CDR3 has 15 residues. V lost 0 bases and J lost 3, with 10 bases in between. The CDR3 DNA sequence: TGTGCCAGCAGCCAAGATGGGGCTAGAACAGATACGCAGTATTTT. Translated: CASSQDGARTDTQYF.

This clonotype was seen repeatedly, ten times or more. The chain combines TRBV29-1 with TRBJ2-1; D unclear. The V end was cut by 6 bases, the J end by 4 bases, with 19 bases between. The CDR3 has 15 residues. Per germline, CDR1 SQVTM and CDR2 ANQGSEA. The CDR3 sequence is CSVTGERNSYNEQFF. The CDR3 DNA reads TGCAGCGTCACCGGTGAGAGGAATAGTTACAATGAGCAGTTCTTC.

At least ten counts were recorded for this clonotype. The CDR3 nucleotides read TGTGCCAGCAGCTCGAGAGAGGGGGGGCCGTCGAACACCGGGGAGCTGTTTTTT. Residues: CASSSREGGPSNTGELFF. V and J are TRBV7-9 and TRBJ2-2; possible D gene TRBD2, 7 bases. The V end lost 4 bases, the J end lost 0 bases, and 18 bases lay between the germline ends. The CDR3 loop spans 18 amino acids. Germline V lookup: CDR1 SEHNR, CDR2 FQNEAQ (reference sequence).

This clonotype has a handful of counts. J is TRBJ2-2 and V is TRBV24-1; 10 positions agree with TRBD1. The V segment lost 9 bases and the J segment 4 bases; nucleotides outside the gene matches: 10. CDR3 length: 16 amino acids. Germline V lookup: CDR1 KGHDR, CDR2 SFDVKD. For the CDR3, the DNA is TGTGCCACCGGACTAGTGGGACAGGGGCTCACCGGGGAGCTGTTTTTT. Its translation: CATGLVGQGLTGELFF.

The chain uses TRBV27 and TRBJ2-5; D tentatively fits TRBD1 or TRBD2 (5 bases each). Trimming removed 5 bases from V and 5 bases from J, with 21 bases in between. Looked up from germline, CDR1 is MNHEY and CDR2 is SMNVEV (reference sequence). This CDR3 has 16 amino acids. As DNA, the CDR3 is TGTGCCAGCAGTCCCCACCTCGGCCAGGGCGGGGAGACCCAGTACTTC. Protein product: CASSPHLGQGGETQYF.

The sample holds many counts of this clonotype. The J gene is TRBJ2-3, the V gene TRBV12-5; 7 positions match TRBD2. The CDR3 length is 18 residues. V shed 1 base, J shed 5 bases, and the junction held 15 bases outside the gene matches. Per germline, CDR1 LGHNT and CDR2 FRNRAP. The CDR3 region is CASGLGSTSWAGEDTQYF. CDR3 DNA: TGTGCTAGTGGTTTGGGATCCACCTCTTGGGCGGGGGAAGATACGCAGTATTTT.

This clonotype was observed at least ten times. V is TRBV19 and J is TRBJ2-7; tentatively, D is TRBD1 or TRBD2 (6 bases each). The CDR3 runs 15 residues. Trimming shortened V by 6 bases and J by 3 bases, and 18 bases separated the two germline ends. Germline V lookup: CDR1 LNHDA, CDR2 SQIVND (reference sequence). This CDR3 reads CASRNLQGGSYEQYF. As DNA, the CDR3 is TGTGCCAGTAGGAACCTACAGGGAGGAAGCTACGAGCAGTACTTC.

The table lists this clonotype with many counts. This chain connects TRBV6-1 to TRBJ2-7; unclear D gene. The V gene's germline CDR1 is MNHNS and CDR2 SASEGT. Trimming pared 6 bases from V and 0 bases from J, leaving 15 bases between. This CDR3 has 15 amino acids. The CDR3 DNA is TGTGCCAGCAGCCTACTTTCAACTTCCTCCTACGAGCAGTACTTC. Its protein product is CASSLLSTSSYEQYF.

Ten or more counts support this clonotype. This chain connects TRBV7-9 to TRBJ2-7, with TRBD2 matching 8 bases. V was clipped by 4 bases and J by 7 bases; unmatched bases: 12. Germline V CDR1 and CDR2: SEHNR, FQNEAQ (reference sequence). The CDR3 consists of 15 residues. This chain's CDR3 is CASSSILAGGVEQYF. CDR3 bases: TGTGCCAGCAGCTCGATTCTGGCGGGGGGTGTGGAGCAGTACTTC. Based on the CDR3 plus reference TRBV7-9 and TRBJ2-7, the full variable domain is DTGVSQNPRHKITKRGQNVTFRCDPISEHNRLYWYRQTLGQGPEFLTYFQNEAQLEKSRLLSDRFSAERPKGSFSTLEIQRTEQGDSAMYLCASSSILAGGVEQYFGPGTRLTVT.

This clonotype has at least ten counts. The V gene is TRBV5-1, the J gene TRBJ2-1; 7 nucleotides align to TRBD1. The V gene's germline CDR1 is SGHRS and CDR2 YFSETQ. The CDR3 has 15 residues. V lost 2 bases, J lost 0 bases, and 2 bases stayed unmatched. CDR3 coding DNA: TGCGCCAGCAGCTTTTGGGACAGCTCCTACAATGAGCAGTTCTTC. Translating it yields CASSFWDSSYNEQFF.

This rearrangement joins TRBV6-1 to TRBJ1-4, with TRBD1 as a possible D gene (6 bases). The germline CDR1 and CDR2 sequences are MNHNS and SASEGT. The ends were cut back, 7 bases at V and 5 bases at J, with 11 bases in the middle. The CDR3 runs 13 residues. CDR3 region: CASTRQGNEKLFF. The CDR3 coding sequence is TGTGCCAGCACCCGGCAGGGGAATGAAAAACTGTTTTTT.

Comments on this clonotype: At one boundary the junction diverges from the germline segment, which might be a read error. The chain joins TRBV6-1 to TRBJ1-1, with a possible D match to TRBD1 (6 bases). This CDR3 comprises 14 residues. Per the germline V gene, CDR1 is MNHNS and CDR2 is SASEGT. The CDR3 bases are TGTGCCAGCAGTCAGGCGGGGGGGCACACTGAAGCTTCCTTT. As protein: CASSQAGGHTEASF.

In this sample, this clonotype turned up a few times. The J gene is TRBJ2-1, the V gene TRBV19; 13 bases agree with TRBD2. This CDR3 has 14 amino acids. V was clipped by 7 bases and J by 9 bases; unmatched bases: 6. Germline loops: CDR1 LNHDA, CDR2 SQIVND (reference sequence). The CDR3 loop reads CASTTSGGKVEQFF. CDR3 bases: TGTGCCAGTACGACTAGCGGGGGGAAGGTTGAGCAGTTCTTC.

Many counts were recorded for this clonotype. The CDR3 here is CASSQGHPSTDTQYF. Written as DNA, the CDR3 is TGTGCCAGCTCACAGGGACACCCTAGCACAGATACGCAGTATTTT. The rearrangement uses TRBV18 and TRBJ2-3; possibly TRBD1 for D (6 bases). Germline assignment: CDR1 KGHSH and CDR2 LQKENI. Trimming shortened V by 4 bases and J by 0 bases, and 11 bases separated the two germline ends. CDR3 length: 15 residues.

The gene calls are TRBV5-1 and TRBJ2-6; D is ambiguous. The CDR3 has 16 amino acids. Between the trimmed V and J ends, which lost 5 bases and 4 bases, there was a span of 16 bases. The germline V gene has CDR1 SGHRS and CDR2 YFSETQ. DNA of the CDR3: TGCGCCAGCAGTACTTTCCCTACGCAAGGGGCCAACGTCCTGACTTTC. It translates to CASSTFPTQGANVLTF.

The V call is TRBV3-1, the J call TRBJ2-7; D possibly corresponds to TRBD1 (6 bases). Trimming left V 4 bases short and J 5 bases short, with 18 bases between. This CDR3 contains 15 residues. Germline V gives CDR1 LGHDT, CDR2 YNNKEL (reference sequence). The DNA for the CDR3 is TGTGCCAGCAGCCGGGGGCAGGCGGTACCCAACGAGCAGTACTTC. This codes for CASSRGQAVPNEQYF.

V usage is TRBV7-2 and J usage is TRBJ2-1, with TRBD1 matching over 8 bases. CDR3 size: 13 residues. J gave up 12 bases and V 0 bases, and 4 bases lay outside the gene matches. CDR1 is SGHTA and CDR2 is FQGNSA in the germline V gene. CDR3 region: CASSLADRDLQFF. The DNA for the CDR3 is TGTGCCAGCAGCTTAGCGGACAGGGATTTGCAGTTCTTC. Drawing the rest from reference TRBV7-2 and TRBJ2-1, the complete variable domain is GAGVSQSPSNKVTEKGKDVELRCDPISGHTALYWYRQSLGQGLEFLIYFQGNSAPDKSGLPSDRFSAERTGGSVSTLTIQRTQQEDSAVYLCASSLADRDLQFFGPGTRLTVL.

This clonotype was recorded many times. This chain links TRBV28 with TRBJ2-3; D is perhaps TRBD2 (7 bases). The V gene lost 3 bases and the J gene lost 5 bases, with 15 bases spanning the gap. This CDR3 spans 15 amino acids. Germline loops: CDR1 MDHEN, CDR2 SYDVKM. CDR3 sequence (DNA): TGTGCCAGCAGTTTTGGGGGGGCCCAGGTAGATACGCAGTATTTT. Its protein is CASSFGGAQVDTQYF.

At least ten counts were recorded for this clonotype. This chain links TRBV20-1 with TRBJ1-5; D not resolved. Germline lookup yields CDR1 DFQATT and CDR2 SNEGSKA (reference sequence). V lost 8 bases and J 0 bases, leaving 14 bases between the germline ends. The CDR3 is made up of 14 amino acids. The CDR3 is CSPYRGNSNQPQHF. CDR3 nucleotide sequence: TGCAGTCCATACCGCGGGAATAGCAATCAGCCCCAGCATTTT.

This chain connects TRBV20-1 to TRBJ2-1; 7 bases align to TRBD2. Germline assignment: CDR1 DFQATT and CDR2 SNEGSKA (reference sequence). This CDR3 region has 13 residues. With V trimmed by 6 bases and J by 0 bases, 2 bases remained unmatched. The CDR3 loop reads CSAGGSSYNEQFF. The CDR3 nucleotides read TGCAGTGCGGGGGGGAGCTCCTACAATGAGCAGTTCTTC.

This clonotype was counted at least ten times. Written as DNA, the CDR3 is TGTGCCAGCAGTACAAGGCGAGCCCCGGGGAGCAATCAGCCCCAGCATTTT. It codes for CASSTRRAPGSNQPQHF. The chain combines TRBV12-3 or TRBV12-4 with TRBJ1-5; D uncertain. The CDR3 spans 17 residues. Trimming stripped 5 bases from V and 1 base from J, with 18 bases between.

Many counts were recorded for this clonotype. This chain joins TRBV12-3 or TRBV12-4 and TRBJ2-7; a possible D gene is TRBD2 (6 bases). Trimming pared 4 bases from V and 2 bases from J, leaving 12 bases between. This CDR3 has 14 amino acids. The CDR3 sequence is CASSYRDSPYEQYF. The CDR3 region has the DNA TGTGCCAGCAGTTACCGGGACTCACCCTACGAGCAGTACTTC.

This clonotype showed up just a few times. The chain carries TRBV6-1 and TRBJ2-2, with TRBD1 identical over 10 bases. From germline, CDR1 is MNHNS and CDR2 SASEGT. The CDR3 length is 14 residues. The V and J ends lost 5 bases and 6 bases, in that order; junction bases with no gene match: 3. The CDR3 nucleotides read TGTGCCAGCAGTTGGGACAGGGGACCCGGGGAGCTGTTTTTT. This gives the protein CASSWDRGPGELFF.

The V and J genes are TRBV12-3 or TRBV12-4 and TRBJ2-7; D is uncertain. This CDR3 is 16 amino acids long. The V and J ends lost 6 bases and 1 base respectively, with 19 bases between them. The CDR3 region is CASSPHPLTQSYEQYF. Here the CDR3 DNA reads TGTGCCAGCAGCCCACACCCTCTGACACAATCCTACGAGCAGTACTTC.

This clonotype was recorded many times. The rearrangement uses TRBV27 and TRBJ1-1, with D hard to call. V lost 2 bases and J lost 1, with 8 bases in between. Per germline, CDR1 MNHEY and CDR2 SMNVEV (reference sequence). This CDR3 has 14 amino acids. CDR3: CASSLGGKNTEAFF. The CDR3 nucleotides are TGTGCCAGCAGTTTAGGAGGAAAGAACACTGAAGCTTTCTTT.